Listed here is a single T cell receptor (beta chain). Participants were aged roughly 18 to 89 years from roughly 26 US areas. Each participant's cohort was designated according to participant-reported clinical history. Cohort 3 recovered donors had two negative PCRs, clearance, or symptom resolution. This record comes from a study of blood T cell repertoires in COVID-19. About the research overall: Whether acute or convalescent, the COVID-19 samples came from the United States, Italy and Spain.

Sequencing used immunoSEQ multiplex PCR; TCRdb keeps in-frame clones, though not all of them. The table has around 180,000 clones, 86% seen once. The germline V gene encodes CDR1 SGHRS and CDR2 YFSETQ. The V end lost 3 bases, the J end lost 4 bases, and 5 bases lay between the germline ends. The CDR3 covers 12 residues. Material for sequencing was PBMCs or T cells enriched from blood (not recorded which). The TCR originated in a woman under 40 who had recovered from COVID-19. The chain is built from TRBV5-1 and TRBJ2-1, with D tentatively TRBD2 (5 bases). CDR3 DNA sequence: TGCGCCAGCAGCTGGACTTACAATGAGCAGTTCTTC. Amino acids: CASSWTYNEQFF. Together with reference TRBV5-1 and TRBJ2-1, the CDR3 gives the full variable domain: KAGVTQTPRYLIKTRGQQVTLSCSPISGHRSVSWYQQTPGQGLQFLFEYFSETQRNKGNFPGRFSGRQFSNSRSEMNVSTLELGDSALYLCASSWTYNEQFFGPGTRLTVL.